This T cell receptor beta chain was captured by sequencing in a study of PD-L1 blockade in urothelial cancer. Sample time point: peripheral blood 6 weeks after treatment start. The CDR3 covers 16 residues. Germline V gene sequence: CDR1 SGHVS, CDR2 FNYEAQ. V shed 1 base and J shed 6 bases, with 18 bases lying between them. Sequencing used immunoSEQ multiplex PCR; TCRdb keeps in-frame clones, though not all of them. The sample lists some 51,000 clones; approximately 90% were seen once. Here the sequenced sample was PBMCs, taken around atezolizumab (anti-PD-L1) treatment. This chain links TRBV7-6 with TRBJ1-1, with D possibly TRBD1 on 6 matching bases. The source of this sequence is a man aged 60 to 75 with urothelial cancer. CDR3: CASSLEPWGRRSEAFF. Here the CDR3 DNA reads TGTGCCAGCAGCTTAGAACCTTGGGGGCGCAGATCTGAAGCTTTCTTT.